This T cell receptor beta chain is from a study of OX40 agonist ivuxolimab in advanced cancers. This clone appeared a few times. TCRdb keeps only in-frame clones here, not all; method: immunoSEQ multiplex PCR. The table shows approximately 47,000 clones, with about nine tenths occurring only once. Germline V gene lookup returns CDR1 MNHNS and CDR2 SASEGT. The CDR3 has 13 amino acids. Trimming removed 8 bases from V and 9 bases from J, with 17 bases in between. Sequences were derived from CD4+ or CD8+ T cells sorted from blood, sampled in a trial of the OX40 agonist ivuxolimab. The receptor comes from an adult with an advanced solid tumor such as melanoma, head and neck, liver or kidney cancer. This chain connects TRBV6-1 to TRBJ2-1, with D tentatively TRBD1 or TRBD2 (6 bases each). The DNA of the CDR3 is TGTGCCAGCGGGCCAGGGGAGGCGCGTGAGCAGTTCTTC. Its translation: CASGPGEAREQFF.